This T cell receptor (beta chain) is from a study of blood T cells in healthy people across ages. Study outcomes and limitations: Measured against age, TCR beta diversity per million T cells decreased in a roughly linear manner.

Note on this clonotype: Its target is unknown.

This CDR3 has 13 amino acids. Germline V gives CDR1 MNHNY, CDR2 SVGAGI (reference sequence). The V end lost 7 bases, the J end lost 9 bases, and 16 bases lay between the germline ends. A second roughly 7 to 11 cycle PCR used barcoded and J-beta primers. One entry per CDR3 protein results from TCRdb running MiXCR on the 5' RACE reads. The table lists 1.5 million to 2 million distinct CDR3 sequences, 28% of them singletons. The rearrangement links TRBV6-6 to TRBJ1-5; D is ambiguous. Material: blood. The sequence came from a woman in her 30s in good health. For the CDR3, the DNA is TGTGCCAGCACCCCGGACGGTCGACGGCCCCAGCATTTT. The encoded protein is CASTPDGRRPQHF.